These 3 T cell receptor beta chains were all obtained from the same sample, sequenced in a study of CD8 T cells in ankylosing spondylitis. TCRdb re-derived calls from the 5' RACE reads in MiXCR, one entry per CDR3 protein. This table has more than 250,000 distinct CDR3 sequences, roughly 11% appearing once. Sequencing was done on a sample of blood, either unsorted or a sorted T cell fraction (not recorded which). The receptors were sampled from a female donor with ankylosing spondylitis or in good health (not recorded which).

This clonotype was recorded at least ten times. The J gene is TRBJ2-3, the V gene TRBV20-1; D perhaps matches TRBD1 (6 bases). The CDR3 is 15 residues long. CDR1 DFQATT and CDR2 SNEGSKA come from the germline V gene (reference sequence). V was cut by 2 bases and J by 2 bases, with 14 bases left in between. DNA of the CDR3: TGCAGTGCTAGACCATCGGGACATTCCACAGATACGCAGTATTTT. It yields the protein CSARPSGHSTDTQYF.

V and J are TRBV28 and TRBJ2-1; 7 nucleotides align to TRBD2. J was trimmed by 1 base and V by 8 bases; bases with no gene match: 8. Germline CDR1 MDHEN, CDR2 SYDVKM. The CDR3 extends over 15 amino acids. CDR3 loop: CASGYGGGSYNEQFF. As DNA, the CDR3 is TGTGCCAGCGGCTACGGGGGAGGGTCCTACAATGAGCAGTTCTTC.

This clonotype was found a few times. V gene TRBV6-1 combines with J gene TRBJ2-1; 12 positions match TRBD2. In germline, CDR1 is MNHNS, CDR2 SASEGT. Germline trimming cut 6 bases from V and 8 bases from J; bases unmatched to any gene: 14. The CDR3 is 17 residues long. The CDR3 region is CASSRRRETSGSDEQFF. The CDR3 nucleotides are TGTGCCAGCAGCAGAAGAAGGGAGACTAGCGGGAGCGATGAGCAGTTCTTC.